Following are 10 T cell receptor beta chains from one sample sequenced in a study of PD-1 blockade in classical Hodgkin lymphoma (dated by TCRdb to about 2020). In the paper's terms, the time point label means: cycle 2 day 1 (C2D1) of nivolumab. All trial patients had relapsed after autologous stem cell transplantation, with cohorts A, B and C differing in prior brentuximab vedotin exposure. Libraries were built with the immunoSEQ multiplex PCR assay. In TCRdb, the immuneACCESS table is reduced to in-frame sequences with V and J assigned. These tables do not hold every clone; where another copy was compared, an unresolved V gene accounts for under half, and the others remain unexplained. In all, the sample holds 25,000 to 35,000 clones, and 75% to 90% of those were seen once. 20% to 25% of the sample goes to the ten largest clones. This sample comprised peripheral blood mononuclear cells (PBMCs), obtained before the second cycle of nivolumab. These receptors were taken from a human donor with classical Hodgkin lymphoma.

The chain has TRBV7-2 and TRBJ2-7; D not resolved. This CDR3 comprises 15 residues. Per germline, CDR1 SGHTA and CDR2 FQGNSA. Deletions cut 1 base from V and 6 bases from J, with 16 bases between. CDR3: CASSLGAANPLEQYV. CDR3 bases: TGTGCCAGCAGCTTAGGGGCGGCCAATCCGCTCGAGCAGTACGTC.

The chain uses TRBV5-4 and TRBJ2-5; D gene ambiguous. The ends were cut back, 2 bases at V and 1 base at J, with 9 bases in the middle. The V gene's germline CDR1 is SGHNT and CDR2 YYREEE (reference sequence). CDR3 length: 14 amino acids. CDR3 region: CASSFYLAQETQYF. The CDR3 nucleotides are TGTGCCAGCAGCTTTTACCTGGCCCAAGAGACCCAGTACTTC.

The V gene is TRBV7-2, the J gene TRBJ2-1; 12 bases map to TRBD2. Trimming at V came to 1 base and at J to 2 bases, leaving 6 bases not matched to a gene. The CDR3 runs to 18 residues. Looked up from germline, CDR1 is SGHTA and CDR2 is FQGNSA. Here the CDR3 reads CASSLGLAGEGPYNEQFF. The CDR3, as DNA: TGTGCCAGCAGCTTAGGACTAGCGGGAGAGGGGCCCTACAATGAGCAGTTCTTC. The whole variable domain, remainder taken from reference TRBV7-2 and TRBJ2-1, is GAGVSQSPSNKVTEKGKDVELRCDPISGHTALYWYRQSLGQGLEFLIYFQGNSAPDKSGLPSDRFSAERTGGSVSTLTIQRTQQEDSAVYLCASSLGLAGEGPYNEQFFGPGTRLTVL.

The chain links TRBV14 to TRBJ1-2, with no clear D. The V end lost 1 base, the J end lost 0 bases, and 6 bases lay between the germline ends. The CDR3 length is 14 residues. Germline CDR1 reads SGHDN; CDR2 reads FVKESK. CDR3 region: CASSQAWTNYGYTF. The CDR3 DNA reads TGTGCCAGCAGCCAAGCGTGGACTAACTATGGCTACACCTTC.

The V gene is TRBV2, the J gene TRBJ1-3, with 9 bases lining up with TRBD1. CDR1 is SNHLY and CDR2 is FYNNEI in the germline V gene. The CDR3 totals 17 residues. Trimming took 2 bases from V and 0 from J; bases not matched to a gene: 5. CDR3 in DNA: TGTGCCAGCAGTGAAATGGGACAGGGCCCCTCTGGAAACACCATATATTTT. This encodes CASSEMGQGPSGNTIYF.

This chain connects TRBV18 to TRBJ2-7; D not resolved. Per germline, CDR1 KGHSH and CDR2 LQKENI. V was trimmed by 4 bases and J by 3 bases, leaving 7 bases between them. CDR3 length: 12 amino acids. In DNA, the CDR3 is TGTGCCAGCTCACTAGACTTCTACGAGCAGTACTTC. It yields the protein CASSLDFYEQYF.

This clone has just a few counts. The chain uses TRBV19 and TRBJ2-1; 11 bases fit TRBD2. This CDR3 is built from 17 residues. Looked up from germline, CDR1 is LNHDA and CDR2 is SQIVND (reference sequence). The V gene end was trimmed by 6 bases and the J gene end by 3 bases; junction bases not matched to a gene: 10. CDR3 in DNA: TGTGCCAGTAGAGGGACTAGCGGCCTGCTTAGCTACAATGAGCAGTTCTTC. Translation gives CASRGTSGLLSYNEQFF.

This sequence joins TRBV5-1 and TRBJ1-2; perhaps TRBD1 as D (6 bases). The CDR3 has 14 residues. The V and J ends lost 4 bases and 1 base respectively, with 11 bases between them. CDR1 and CDR2 (germline): SGHRS, YFSETQ. CDR3 nucleotide sequence: TGCGCCAGCAGCCGACGGACAGATAACTATGGCTACACCTTC. Residues: CASSRRTDNYGYTF.

The V gene is TRBV5-8, the J gene TRBJ2-5; D is uncertain. The CDR3 totals 14 residues. The V end lost 2 bases, the J end lost 5 bases, and 13 bases lay between the germline ends. CDR1 is SGHTS and CDR2 is YDEGEE in the germline V gene. The CDR3 region has the DNA TGTGCCAGCAGCTTCTCGGGCAGACCGGAGACCCAGTACTTC. Its protein product is CASSFSGRPETQYF.

The chain carries TRBV9 and TRBJ2-5; TRBD2 is a possible D gene (5 bases). V lost 5 bases, J lost 1 base, and 15 bases lay in between. The germline V gene encodes CDR1 SGDLS and CDR2 YYNGEE. The CDR3 is 15 amino acids. For the CDR3, the DNA is TGTGCCAGCAGTCTGACGGGAAACGGCCAAGAGACCCAGTACTTC. Amino acids: CASSLTGNGQETQYF. Based on the CDR3 plus reference TRBV9 and TRBJ2-5, the full variable domain is DSGVTQTPKHLITATGQRVTLRCSPRSGDLSVYWYQQSLDQGLQFLIQYYNGEERAKGNILERFSAQQFPDLHSELNLSSLELGDSALYFCASSLTGNGQETQYFGPGTRLLVL.